The rows below give T cell receptor beta chains drawn from one sample of a study of beta chain features in type 1 diabetes. Sequencing used immunoSEQ multiplex PCR; TCRdb keeps in-frame clones, though not all of them. This sample has around 360,000 clones; 10% to 15% occur once, and the top ten carry 0.01%. Sequencing was done on a sample of naive CD4+ T cells from blood. These receptors all come from a woman aged 18-29 years with type 1 diabetes. Each CDR3 is given with its conserved first and last residue. The order of the fields is CDR3 length, V gene, D gene, J gene, CDR3 protein. The D gene is left open where the match is weak.

CDR3 length: 15
V gene: TRBV19
D gene: TRBD1
J gene: TRBJ1-1
CDR3 protein: CASSTSTGVNTEAFF

CDR3 length: 14
V gene: TRBV4-1
D gene: -
J gene: TRBJ1-3
CDR3 protein: CASSQTGLGNTIYF

CDR3 length: 15
V gene: TRBV25-1
D gene: -
J gene: TRBJ1-5
CDR3 protein: CASSSARDYNQPQHF

CDR3 length: 13
V gene: TRBV12-5
D gene: -
J gene: TRBJ2-1
CDR3 protein: CASQRASYNEQFF

CDR3 length: 15
V gene: TRBV5-1
D gene: TRBD1
J gene: TRBJ2-5
CDR3 protein: CASSLGQGFGETQYF

CDR3 length: 14
V gene: TRBV29-1
D gene: -
J gene: TRBJ2-2
CDR3 protein: CSVGRVPNTGELFF

CDR3 length: 13
V gene: TRBV2
D gene: TRBD1
J gene: TRBJ1-2
CDR3 protein: CASSEGQRHGYTF

CDR3 length: 14
V gene: TRBV5-4
D gene: TRBD1
J gene: TRBJ1-5
CDR3 protein: CASSRQGEGQPQHF

CDR3 length: 14
V gene: TRBV25-1
D gene: -
J gene: TRBJ1-3
CDR3 protein: CASSDTGFGNTIYF

CDR3 length: 13
V gene: TRBV29-1
D gene: -
J gene: TRBJ1-5
CDR3 protein: CSARTGIRQPQHF

CDR3 length: 12
V gene: TRBV29-1
D gene: TRBD1
J gene: TRBJ1-1
CDR3 protein: CSVQQGSAEAFF

CDR3 length: 17
V gene: TRBV4-3
D gene: -
J gene: TRBJ2-3
CDR3 protein: CASSHTTWGPTTDTQYF

CDR3 length: 16
V gene: TRBV25-1
D gene: -
J gene: TRBJ2-3
CDR3 protein: CASSEGFRAGADTQYF

CDR3 length: 15
V gene: TRBV2
D gene: TRBD1
J gene: TRBJ2-1
CDR3 protein: CASSSPGQGRNEQFF

CDR3 length: 14
V gene: TRBV28
D gene: -
J gene: TRBJ2-3
CDR3 protein: CASSLWGAVDTQYF

CDR3 length: 11
V gene: TRBV28
D gene: TRBD1
J gene: TRBJ2-1
CDR3 protein: CASRLGQGLFF

CDR3 length: 15
V gene: TRBV4-3
D gene: -
J gene: TRBJ2-5
CDR3 protein: CASSPETSGGETQYF

CDR3 length: 12
V gene: TRBV4-1
D gene: TRBD2
J gene: TRBJ2-1
CDR3 protein: CASSQAGGEQFF

CDR3 length: 14
V gene: TRBV11-2
D gene: TRBD2
J gene: TRBJ2-5
CDR3 protein: CASRASGQQETQYF

CDR3 length: 16
V gene: TRBV11-2
D gene: TRBD1
J gene: TRBJ1-3
CDR3 protein: CASSSLDRDSGNTIYF

CDR3 length: 16
V gene: TRBV28
D gene: -
J gene: TRBJ2-7
CDR3 protein: CASSPMVGPGAYEQYF

CDR3 length: 13
V gene: TRBV29-1
D gene: -
J gene: TRBJ1-1
CDR3 protein: CSARYRARSEAFF

CDR3 length: 14
V gene: TRBV19
D gene: -
J gene: TRBJ2-5
CDR3 protein: CASTPRGGGETQYF

CDR3 length: 13
V gene: TRBV4-3
D gene: -
J gene: TRBJ1-5
CDR3 protein: CASSQDQSQPQHF

CDR3 length: 15
V gene: TRBV14
D gene: -
J gene: TRBJ2-3
CDR3 protein: CASSAQGGYSLSQYF

CDR3 length: 14
V gene: TRBV28
D gene: TRBD2
J gene: TRBJ2-7
CDR3 protein: CASTSSGRTYEQYF

CDR3 length: 15
V gene: TRBV6-5
D gene: -
J gene: TRBJ1-2
CDR3 protein: CASSYSRGERGGYTF

CDR3 length: 16
V gene: TRBV18
D gene: -
J gene: TRBJ1-6
CDR3 protein: CASSPRQGLVSSPLHF

CDR3 length: 15
V gene: TRBV25-1
D gene: -
J gene: TRBJ2-5
CDR3 protein: CASTTARGGGETQYF

CDR3 length: 16
V gene: TRBV5-4
D gene: TRBD2
J gene: TRBJ2-3
CDR3 protein: CASSLDGGGTADTQYF

CDR3 length: 15
V gene: TRBV19
D gene: -
J gene: TRBJ2-7
CDR3 protein: CASKENSGSSYEQYF

CDR3 length: 16
V gene: TRBV27
D gene: -
J gene: TRBJ2-2
CDR3 protein: CASSLLAGAGTGELFF

CDR3 length: 11
V gene: TRBV20-1
D gene: -
J gene: TRBJ2-1
CDR3 protein: CSAGTRGEQFF

CDR3 length: 16
V gene: TRBV6-6
D gene: -
J gene: TRBJ2-6
CDR3 protein: CASSYREVTGANVLTF

CDR3 length: 13
V gene: TRBV6-5
D gene: TRBD1
J gene: TRBJ2-7
CDR3 protein: CASGRTGNHEQYF

CDR3 length: 14
V gene: TRBV7-8
D gene: -
J gene: TRBJ2-5
CDR3 protein: CASSDPHRSETQYF

CDR3 length: 14
V gene: TRBV11-1
D gene: -
J gene: TRBJ2-7
CDR3 protein: CASSLEQASDEQYF

CDR3 length: 13
V gene: TRBV7-9
D gene: -
J gene: TRBJ2-3
CDR3 protein: CASSLGGADTQYF

CDR3 length: 14
V gene: TRBV5-1
D gene: TRBD2
J gene: TRBJ2-5
CDR3 protein: CASTVTSGQETQYF

CDR3 length: 12
V gene: TRBV19
D gene: -
J gene: TRBJ2-2
CDR3 protein: CASSAYTGELFF

CDR3 length: 15
V gene: TRBV6-5
D gene: TRBD1
J gene: TRBJ1-2
CDR3 protein: CASSTGTGGGYGYTF

CDR3 length: 15
V gene: TRBV5-4
D gene: TRBD1
J gene: TRBJ2-1
CDR3 protein: CASSPGGQGYNEQFF

CDR3 length: 14
V gene: TRBV15
D gene: -
J gene: TRBJ2-3
CDR3 protein: CATSVRGATDTQYF

CDR3 length: 14
V gene: TRBV5-1
D gene: -
J gene: TRBJ2-3
CDR3 protein: CANLAGPSTDTQYF

CDR3 length: 16
V gene: TRBV11-2
D gene: TRBD1
J gene: TRBJ2-7
CDR3 protein: CASSSMHRDRDYEQYF

CDR3 length: 16
V gene: TRBV15
D gene: -
J gene: TRBJ2-3
CDR3 protein: CATSRLGGGNTDTQYF

CDR3 length: 13
V gene: TRBV30
D gene: -
J gene: TRBJ1-1
CDR3 protein: CAWRRGQNTEAFF

CDR3 length: 17
V gene: TRBV5-1
D gene: -
J gene: TRBJ2-3
CDR3 protein: CASSLGRGGLGTDTQYF

CDR3 length: 15
V gene: TRBV28
D gene: -
J gene: TRBJ2-6
CDR3 protein: CASSNRVTGANVLTF

CDR3 length: 14
V gene: TRBV9
D gene: TRBD2
J gene: TRBJ2-5
CDR3 protein: CASSVEVAGETQYF

CDR3 length: 15
V gene: TRBV7-9
D gene: -
J gene: TRBJ1-2
CDR3 protein: CASSSDTSPNYGYTF

CDR3 length: 15
V gene: TRBV4-3
D gene: -
J gene: TRBJ1-2
CDR3 protein: CASSQDWGDPYGYTF

CDR3 length: 11
V gene: TRBV20-1
D gene: -
J gene: TRBJ2-1
CDR3 protein: CSFWGLGEQFF

CDR3 length: 18
V gene: TRBV7-2
D gene: TRBD1
J gene: TRBJ2-7
CDR3 protein: CASSIVRGWDRDSYEQYF

CDR3 length: 13
V gene: TRBV19
D gene: TRBD1
J gene: TRBJ2-4
CDR3 protein: CASRIQGADIQYF